Below, one T cell receptor (beta chain) is given with its context. The antigen is undetermined. Populations obtained by sorting all exceeded 98% purity. Sequencing targeted expressed TCRB transcripts, as all isolated RNA had been reverse transcribed. Around 3.5 million reads on average were seen across naive, central memory and regulatory T cell samples. Profiled with immunoSEQ multiplex PCR; TCRdb holds only in-frame clones, not every one. The sample holds 120,000 to 150,000 clones, less than 15% seen once. CDR3 length: 12 residues. V shed 1 base and J shed 7 bases, with 7 bases lying between them. Looked up from germline, CDR1 is MGHRA and CDR2 is YSYEKL. This sample stems from a study of beta chain features in type 1 diabetes. The overall study: Patient and healthy donor groups were alike in age, gender and cell yields.

Study-level points and caveats: Junctions at VDJ sites from type 1 diabetes patients had fewer insertions and more deletions. In all four CD4+ subsets, TCRB CDR3 length was significantly, moderately reduced in type 1 diabetes.

The receptor's source is a man aged 18 to 29 with type 1 diabetes. The V gene is TRBV4-1, the J gene TRBJ1-1, with D maybe TRBD1 (6 bases). The specimen was central memory CD4+ T cells from blood. The CDR3 nucleotides are TGCGCCAGCAGCCAAGTACAGGGTGAAGCTTTCTTT. Protein: CASSQVQGEAFF.